This T cell receptor (beta chain) was captured by sequencing in a study of shared clonotypes between healthy human individuals (dated by TCRdb to about 2020). Study-level background: A couple of women and a few men aged 18 to 49 years were included in the cohort. Blood TCR repertoires of five healthy adults were deeply sequenced to estimate repertoire size and the extent of clonotype sharing between individuals. To increase sequencing depth and limit assay-specific biases, TCR repertoire library preparation and sequencing were carried out by different laboratories using diverse techniques. For each donor, CD4 naive and CD4 memory were each run on three plates, CD8 naive on two plates, and CD8 memory on one plate. Leukapheresis yielded between about 0.85 and 10 billion PBMCs per donor.

Remarks on this clone: It has no known antigen specificity. No base-level quality is on record; no much larger clone is a single base apart.

Using the deep immunoSEQ assay, multiplex PCR amplified TCR CDR3 regions from genomic DNA. Extracted genomic DNA from each cell subset was spread evenly across all wells of several immunoSEQ 96-well plates, with each plate serving as a replicate. For sorted subsets, about 210 ng of genomic DNA, equivalent to tens of thousands of T cell genomes, went into each replicate PCR. Purified libraries were quantified with a Qubit 3.0 fluorometer, sized on a Bioanalyzer 2100, and re-quantified with the KAPA Library Quantification kit. Each immunoSEQ 96-well plate was sequenced on its own single-read 150-cycle Illumina NextSeq 550 flow cell. In the original analysis: Because the immunoSEQ output included only junctional sequences and no quality scores, the filtering could not be the same as the filtering used for full-length reads. Sequences were annotated with PyIR, a Python wrapper for IgBLAST v1.9, and V/J genes and CDR3 were assigned using IMGT germline references. Reads were removed for weak V/J assignments (E-value above 1e-6), missing CDR3, stop codons, out-of-frame junctions, or ambiguous translated residues. V3J clonotypes were defined by identical inferred V gene, J gene, and CDR3 amino acid sequence. The percentage overlap between two repertoires was calculated by dividing the number of shared unique clonotypes by the size of the smaller repertoire. Three approaches were used to assess repertoire richness: RTK rarefaction, the Chao1 estimator, and Recon v2.1 estimates of unobserved clonotypes. Generation probabilities were computed with OLGA for all TCRbeta clonotypes obtained by the gDNA method from a few donors. Held by TCRdb, this immuneACCESS table contains in-frame sequences only and omits some clones. Under half of the omission traces to an unresolved V gene where checked; the cause of the rest is unknown. V and J calls and clone size are given by that table; D and trimming were obtained from the DNA. Here the sample has fewer than 400,000 clones; 74% occur a single time. Of the sample, over 9% falls within the top ten clones.

The donors were healthy, HIV-negative adults who had no recently reported acute infections or vaccinations. All donors were Caucasian adults living in Nashville, Tennessee, USA. CD4+ T cells were enriched by magnetic negative selection; naive cells were then positively selected on CD45RA, and the negative fraction formed the memory subset. After blood collection by leukapheresis, PBMCs were isolated using Ficoll-Histopaque density gradient centrifugation and then cryopreserved in the vapor phase of liquid nitrogen. Analytical flow cytometry was used to check the purity and quantity of every magnetically sorted T cell population. Each sorted fraction had its genomic DNA isolated and then quantified by UV absorbance on a Nanodrop 2000c. Beyond this particular receptor, the publication reports: Naive subsets generally had larger estimated clonotype richness than memory subsets. Across a handful of donors, approximately 5% of naive CD4, more than 3% of naive CD8, 2% to 2.5% of memory CD4, and roughly 0.41% of memory CD8 clonotypes were shared. Because the study included only a small number of donors, the genetic and exposure-history diversity represented was limited. Even with the large sequencing depth, rarefaction of the sorted-subset datasets indicated that sequencing was incomplete. Clonotypes shared by all four sorted-subset donors showed higher generation probabilities than non-shared clonotypes. Pairwise subsampling indicated that sequencing depth was expected to affect the degree of clonotype sharing among donors. Sampling was restricted to blood, and TCR repertoires in tissues likely differ from the TCR repertoires found in blood.

This TCR was sampled from a man aged 25 to 40 in good health. Specimen: memory CD4+ T cells sorted from blood. The cell subset or site label corresponds to: CD45RA-negative fraction.

CDR3 sequence: CASSADRSPSLSYEQYF. The nucleotide sequence is TGTGCCAGCAGTGCAGATAGGAGCCCGAGTTTATCCTACGAGCAGTACTTC. The rearranged segments are TRBV2 and TRBJ2-7, with no D gene named confidently. Based on the germline V gene, the CDR1 and CDR2 sequences are SNHLY and FYNNEI. Trimming takes 4 bases from V and 1 base from J, and the germline ends sit 20 bases apart. The CDR3 contains 17 residues, cysteine and phenylalanine counted. Solely the CDR3 DNA is kept, with 51 bases framed from the first base.